The T cell receptor beta chain under discussion was sequenced for a study of shared clonotypes between healthy human individuals. Points from the study as a whole: Clonotype sharing among the donors was expected to vary with sequencing depth.

Concerning this clone itself: Antigen: not known. Possible read error: a much larger clone is one base away.

Only in-frame clones appear in the TCRdb table, and some are missing; sequencing was by immunoSEQ multiplex PCR. The table has 550,000 to 600,000 clones, around 78% seen once. Donors were healthy HIV-negative adults without recently reported acute infections or vaccinations. V shed 2 bases, J shed 6 bases, and the junction held 6 bases outside the gene matches. Germline V CDR1 and CDR2: MGHDK, SYGVNS. CDR3 length equals 14 residues. The clonotype originates from a woman aged 40-49 years in good health. Some clones in this sample may be carry-over from other donors' samples. This chain uses TRBV25-1 with TRBJ1-2, with TRBD1 matching 7 bases. The specimen was PBMCs. The CDR3 spells CASSEVTGTHGYTF. The CDR3 DNA follows: TGTGCCAGCAGTGAAGTGACAGGGACCCATGGCTACACCTTC.